This T cell receptor beta chain came from a study of cytomegalovirus exposure and HLA in healthy donors. Overall study: The 90 to 150 validation repertoires used the same platform as the roughly 670 first-cohort repertoires, a later analysis reported. The study, taken as a whole, reports: Accounts indicate the classifier identified cytomegalovirus status with strong specificity and sensitivity. Investigators reported approximately 170 TCR beta chains as tied to cytomegalovirus. Usually a TCR sequence was rare, but some public TCRs were found in many donors.

Deletions cut 2 bases from V and 2 bases from J, with 10 bases between. The CDR3 is 14 residues long. Germline V CDR1 and CDR2: SEHNR, FQNEAQ (reference sequence). Clones were read by immunoSEQ multiplex PCR, and TCRdb kept only the in-frame ones, dropping some. The sample has 150,000 to 180,000 clones, approximately 86% seen once. To note about this clone: The antigen remains unidentified.

This receptor was taken from a human donor in good health. The source material was PBMCs. The chain recombines TRBV7-9 with TRBJ2-7; weak D call: TRBD2 (5 bases). The CDR3, as DNA: TGTGCCAGCAGCTTATATGCGGGTACCTACGAGCAGTACTTC. It encodes CASSLYAGTYEQYF.